This T cell receptor (beta chain) is drawn from a study of blood T cells in healthy people across ages. Study-wide results and caveats: No conclusive comparison of naive versus antigen-experienced cells was possible with unsorted PBMCs.

As for this clonotype: The target antigen is unknown.

A J-beta primer mix and a sample-barcoded 5' primer were used in a second PCR of about 7 to 12 cycles. TCRdb itself ran the 5' RACE reads through MiXCR, one entry per CDR3 protein. The sample shows roughly 1,100,000 distinct CDR3 sequences, almost 25% of them seen only once. The sample also formed part of further work on T cells of mothers and their children.

The specimen sequenced was blood. The clonotype comes from a girl aged 2-10 years in good health.

CDR3 DNA: TGCGCCAGCAGCCAATCTTTCCAGGGGGACACTGAAGCTTTCTTT. This sequence encodes CASSQSFQGDTEAFF. The J gene is TRBJ1-1, the V gene TRBV4-1; 7 bases line up with TRBD1. J lost 3 bases, V lost 2 bases, and 6 bases had no gene match. Germline CDR1 reads MGHRA; CDR2 reads YSYEKL. The CDR3 loop spans 15 amino acids.